This is a list of T cell receptor beta chains from one sample in a study of blood T cell repertoires in COVID-19. TCRdb's table, derived via immunoSEQ multiplex PCR, lists solely in-frame clones and lacks some. The sample yields 100,000 or so clones, around 76% seen once. The sequenced sample consisted of peripheral blood. The receptors were sampled from an elderly man with acute or convalescent COVID-19. CDR3s include the opening cysteine and the closing phenylalanine or tryptophan. The order of the fields is V gene, J gene, CDR3 length, clone size, D gene, CDR3 protein, CDR3 DNA. A D gene is named only where the DNA matches it firmly. Size tells how often a clone was seen (once, few, many) or the class of an expanded clone, and some rows leave it out.

TRBV4-1	TRBJ2-7	15	many	TRBD1	CASSQRTGNTYEQYF	TGCGCCAGCAGCCAGAGGACAGGGAACACCTACGAGCAGTACTTC
TRBV14	TRBJ2-1	14	-	TRBD1	CASSRGGDYNEQFF	TGTGCCAGCAGCCGAGGGGGCGACTACAATGAGCAGTTCTTC
TRBV5-6	TRBJ2-3	15	-	TRBD1	CASSPGQGNTDTQYF	TGTGCCAGCAGCCCGGGACAGGGGAACACAGATACGCAGTATTTT
TRBV10-3	TRBJ2-1	14	-	TRBD1	CAIPKGGPYNEQFF	TGTGCCATCCCTAAAGGGGGCCCCTACAATGAGCAGTTCTTC
TRBV28	TRBJ1-5	15	once	-	CASRGHGDSNQPQHF	TGTGCCAGCAGGGGACATGGAGACAGCAATCAGCCCCAGCATTTT
TRBV9	TRBJ1-6	16	-	TRBD1	CASSVEGTGYNSPLHF	TGTGCCAGCAGCGTAGAAGGGACAGGCTATAATTCACCCCTCCACTTT
TRBV5-1	TRBJ2-5	15	-	TRBD2	CASSLEHGTSWTQYF	TGCGCCAGCAGCTTGGAACACGGGACTAGCTGGACCCAGTACTTC
TRBV18	TRBJ2-1	12	-	-	CASSLGVQEQFF	TGTGCCAGCTCCTTAGGGGTACAGGAGCAGTTCTTC
TRBV5-1	TRBJ2-4	16	-	-	CASSIAPGGGRDIQYF	TGCGCCAGCAGCATTGCGCCAGGGGGCGGGAGGGACATTCAGTACTTC
TRBV7-9	TRBJ1-2	15	few	-	CASSPQPARDYGYTF	TGTGCCAGCAGCCCCCAGCCGGCCCGGGACTATGGCTACACCTTC
TRBV12-5	TRBJ2-2	16	-	-	CASGPPEWRDTGELFF	TGTGCTAGTGGCCCCCCAGAGTGGCGGGACACCGGGGAGCTGTTTTTT
TRBV27	TRBJ1-2	13	-	TRBD1	CASSLQGAHGYTF	TGTGCCAGCAGTTTACAGGGGGCGCATGGCTACACCTTC
TRBV10-1	TRBJ2-1	13	-	TRBD2	CASSESASGEQFF	TGCGCCAGCAGTGAGTCGGCTAGCGGAGAGCAGTTCTTC
TRBV5-6	TRBJ2-7	12	-	-	CASSLTGDEQYF	TGTGCCAGCAGCTTAACCGGGGACGAGCAGTACTTC
TRBV4-3	TRBJ1-2	15	-	-	CASSQDHSPNYGYTF	TGCGCCAGCAGCCAAGACCACTCTCCAAACTATGGCTACACCTTC
TRBV3-1/TRBV3-2	TRBJ2-1	12	-	-	CASSQAGDEQFF	TGTGCCAGCAGCCAAGCAGGGGATGAGCAGTTCTTC
TRBV6-4	TRBJ1-3	19	-	-	CASSDLHTGQKCSGNTIYF	TGTGCCAGCAGTGACTTACATACAGGACAGAAGTGCTCTGGAAACACCATATATTTT
TRBV9	TRBJ2-5	17	-	TRBD1	CASSGDRAIRYQETQYF	TGTGCCAGCAGCGGCGACAGGGCGATTAGGTACCAAGAGACCCAGTACTTC
TRBV5-1	TRBJ1-1	15	-	-	CASSLSQGRTIEAFF	TGCGCCAGCAGCTTGAGCCAGGGGCGAACTATTGAAGCTTTCTTT
TRBV21-1	TRBJ2-2	15	-	-	CASSENPGRTGELFF	TGTGCCAGCAGCGAAAACCCGGGGAGGACCGGGGAGCTGTTTTTT
TRBV28	TRBJ1-6	15	-	-	CASRPSSSYNSPLHF	TGTGCCAGCAGACCATCGAGCTCCTATAATTCACCCCTCCACTTT
TRBV6-2/TRBV6-3	TRBJ2-7	12	-	TRBD1	CASSLTGFEQYF	TGTGCCAGCAGCTTGACAGGGTTCGAGCAGTACTTC
TRBV4-3	TRBJ2-5	16	once	-	CASSQGIGGRQETQYF	TGCGCCAGCAGCCAAGGTATCGGAGGGAGACAAGAGACCCAGTACTTC
TRBV24-1	TRBJ2-7	14	-	-	CATSDTRGTYEQYF	TGTGCCACCAGTGATACTCGGGGGACGTACGAGCAGTACTTC
TRBV28	TRBJ1-2	12	-	-	CASSSALSGYTF	TGTGCCAGCAGTTCCGCTCTGAGTGGCTACACCTTC
TRBV27	TRBJ2-7	15	-	TRBD2	CASRPGASGRSEQYF	TGTGCCAGCAGGCCCGGGGCTAGCGGGAGAAGCGAGCAGTACTTC
TRBV19	TRBJ2-3	18	-	TRBD2	CASSIDHRLAGEADTQYF	TGTGCCAGTAGTATAGATCACCGACTAGCGGGAGAGGCAGATACGCAGTATTTT
TRBV4-3	TRBJ2-7	15	-	-	CASSQVRQEAYEQYF	TGCGCCAGCAGCCAAGTCCGACAGGAAGCCTACGAGCAGTACTTC
TRBV29-1	TRBJ1-4	13	once	-	CSVEEGLGEKLFF	TGCAGCGTTGAAGAAGGCCTCGGGGAAAAACTGTTTTTT
TRBV21-1	TRBJ1-1	12	-	-	CASKTRNTEAFF	TGTGCCAGCAAAACGAGGAACACTGAAGCTTTCTTT
TRBV4-3	TRBJ2-1	15	-	TRBD1	CASSRGTGRWGEQFF	TGCGCCAGCAGTCGTGGGACAGGGAGATGGGGTGAGCAGTTCTTC
TRBV6-5	TRBJ2-2	14	-	-	CASRGGADTGELFF	TGTGCCAGCAGGGGGGGGGCCGACACCGGGGAGCTGTTTTTT
TRBV19	TRBJ1-5	15	-	-	CASITGLRSNQPQHF	TGTGCCAGTATTACAGGGTTACGAAGCAATCAGCCCCAGCATTTT
TRBV5-4	TRBJ1-2	18	once	TRBD1	CASTLDRPGQFSNYGYTF	TGTGCCAGCACCCTGGACCGGCCGGGACAGTTCTCTAACTATGGCTACACCTTC
TRBV7-9	TRBJ1-3	16	-	-	CASSSSLRSSGNTIYF	TGTGCCAGCAGCTCGAGTTTAAGGAGCTCTGGAAACACCATATATTTT
TRBV29-1	TRBJ2-4	14	-	-	CSATGDGGKNIQYF	TGCAGCGCAACCGGCGACGGGGGCAAAAACATTCAGTACTTC